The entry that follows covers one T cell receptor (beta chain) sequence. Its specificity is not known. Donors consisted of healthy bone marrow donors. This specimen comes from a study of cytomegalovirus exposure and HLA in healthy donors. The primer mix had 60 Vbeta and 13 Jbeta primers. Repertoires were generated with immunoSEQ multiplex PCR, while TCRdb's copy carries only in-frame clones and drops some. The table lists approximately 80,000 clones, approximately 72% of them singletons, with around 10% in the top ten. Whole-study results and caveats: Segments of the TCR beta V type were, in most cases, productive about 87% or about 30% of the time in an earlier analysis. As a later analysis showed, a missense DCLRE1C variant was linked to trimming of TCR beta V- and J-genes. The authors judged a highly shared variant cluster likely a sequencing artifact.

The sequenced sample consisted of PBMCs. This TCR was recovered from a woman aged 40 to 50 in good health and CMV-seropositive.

In nucleotides, the CDR3 is TGTGCCAGCAGTGACTATGACAGGGGTAGTGGAAACACCATATATTTT. Protein product: CASSDYDRGSGNTIYF. The chain employs TRBV6-6 and TRBJ1-3, with 8 bases lining up with TRBD1. This CDR3 is 16 amino acids long. The V and J ends lost 5 bases and 3 bases, in that order; junction bases with no gene match: 9. Germline V gene sequence: CDR1 MNHNY, CDR2 SVGAGI (reference sequence).